Detailed here is one T cell receptor (beta chain). These data belong to a study of PD-1 blockade in mismatch repair-deficient tumors. Germline V gene data show CDR1 as SGHDT and CDR2 as YYEEEE. The V gene lost 3 bases and the J gene lost 2 bases, with 4 bases spanning the gap. The CDR3 is 12 amino acids. Clones were sequenced by immunoSEQ multiplex PCR, and TCRdb holds only the in-frame ones, with some missing. Here the sample spans about 130,000 clones, about nine tenths being singletons. This sequence was found in an adult with mismatch repair-deficient cancer. The chain joins TRBV5-6 to TRBJ2-3; D is unclear. The starting material was peripheral blood, obtained roughly 67 weeks after starting pembrolizumab. CDR3 loop: CASSSPTDTQYF. CDR3 DNA: TGTGCCAGCAGCTCCCCCACAGATACGCAGTATTTT.